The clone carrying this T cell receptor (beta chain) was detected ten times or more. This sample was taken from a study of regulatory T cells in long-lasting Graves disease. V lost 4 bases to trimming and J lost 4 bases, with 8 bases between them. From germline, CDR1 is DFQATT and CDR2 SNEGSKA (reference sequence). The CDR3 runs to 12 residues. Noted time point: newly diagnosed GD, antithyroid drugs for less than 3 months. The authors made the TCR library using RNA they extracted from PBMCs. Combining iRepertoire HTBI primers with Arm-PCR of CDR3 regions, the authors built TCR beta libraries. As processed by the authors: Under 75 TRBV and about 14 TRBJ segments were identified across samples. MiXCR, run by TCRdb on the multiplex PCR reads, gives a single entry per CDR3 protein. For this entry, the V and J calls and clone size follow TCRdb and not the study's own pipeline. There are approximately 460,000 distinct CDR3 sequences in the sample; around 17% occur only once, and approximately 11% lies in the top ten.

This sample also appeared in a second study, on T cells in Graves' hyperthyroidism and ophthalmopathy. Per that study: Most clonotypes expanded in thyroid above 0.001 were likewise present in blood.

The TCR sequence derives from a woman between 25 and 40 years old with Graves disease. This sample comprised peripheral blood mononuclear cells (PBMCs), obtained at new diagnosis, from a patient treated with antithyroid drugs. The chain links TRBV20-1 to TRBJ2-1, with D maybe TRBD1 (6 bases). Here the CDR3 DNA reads TGCAGTGCTACTACAGGGTACAATGAGCAGTTCTTC. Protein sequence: CSATTGYNEQFF.